Presented here are 22 T cell receptor beta chains from one specimen sequenced in a study of blood T cell repertoires in COVID-19. Repertoires were generated with immunoSEQ multiplex PCR, while TCRdb's copy carries only in-frame clones and drops some. The table has some 170,000 clones, approximately 88% seen once. The specimen sequenced was peripheral blood. Receptors originate from a woman aged 60-75 years who had recovered from COVID-19.

The V call is TRBV6-5, the J call TRBJ2-2; possible D gene TRBD2, 6 bases. The CDR3 loop spans 15 amino acids. The germline V gene has CDR1 MNHEY and CDR2 SVGAGI. V was clipped by 6 bases and J by 6 bases, with 17 bases between them. The CDR3, as DNA: TGTGCCAGCAGGGCTGGGACTTCAACGGCCGGGGAGCTGTTTTTT. It translates to CASRAGTSTAGELFF.

The chain joins TRBV6-1 to TRBJ2-5; 8 bases are a match to TRBD1. The germline V gene encodes CDR1 MNHNS and CDR2 SASEGT. V lost 3 bases to trimming and J lost 7 bases; unmatched junction nucleotides: 4. This CDR3 has 13 residues. The DNA for the CDR3 is TGTGCCAGCAGTGACAGGGGGCCCGGGACCCAGTACTTC. Protein: CASSDRGPGTQYF.

This chain joins TRBV19 and TRBJ2-7; TRBD1 matches at 8 bases. The CDR3 is 16 amino acids. Germline CDR1 is LNHDA and CDR2 is SQIVND (reference sequence). With V trimmed by 6 bases and J by 0 bases, 10 bases remained unmatched. The CDR3 here is CASSPIGTGTSYEQYF. CDR3 coding DNA: TGTGCCAGTAGCCCTATCGGGACAGGAACCTCCTACGAGCAGTACTTC.

This clone was seen once. The gene calls are TRBV28 and TRBJ1-1; 9 bases agree with TRBD1. With V trimmed by 5 bases and J by 6 bases, 4 bases remained unmatched. Germline loops: CDR1 MDHEN, CDR2 SYDVKM. This CDR3 has 13 amino acids. The CDR3: CASSTTGGAEAFF. The CDR3 DNA reads as TGTGCCAGCAGTACGACAGGGGGGGCTGAAGCTTTCTTT.

This clone was seen a few times. This chain links TRBV3-1 (or the pseudogene TRBV3-2) with TRBJ2-1, with TRBD2 matching 10 bases. This CDR3 comprises 15 residues. Germline-derived CDR1 and CDR2 are LGHDT and YNNKEL (reference sequence). Trimming took 6 bases from V and 4 from J; bases not matched to a gene: 6. The DNA of the CDR3 is TGTGCCAGCAGTCGGAGCGGGGGGGGTTACAATGAGCAGTTCTTC. Amino acids: CASSRSGGGYNEQFF.

The CDR3 region is CAISESLGRGPETQYF. CDR3 coding DNA: TGTGCCATCAGTGAGTCGCTCGGCAGGGGGCCGGAGACCCAGTACTTC. The chain recombines TRBV10-3 with TRBJ2-5; TRBD1 aligns across 8 bases. The CDR3 is 16 residues long. Germline loops: CDR1 ENHRY, CDR2 SYGVKD. The trim removed 0 bases at V and 5 bases at J, leaving 8 bases unmatched.

The J gene is TRBJ2-3, the V gene TRBV2; D possibly corresponds to TRBD2 (5 bases). The germline V gene encodes CDR1 SNHLY and CDR2 FYNNEI. This CDR3 has 15 residues. Trimming left V 4 bases short and J 2 bases short, with 13 bases between. The CDR3 loop is CASSGPGILTDTQYF. CDR3 sequence (DNA): TGTGCCAGCAGTGGTCCGGGGATTCTCACAGATACGCAGTATTTT. The full variable domain, completed using reference TRBV2 and TRBJ2-3, is EPEVTQTPSHQVTQMGQEVILRCVPISNHLYFYWYRQILGQKVEFLVSFYNNEISEKSEIFDDQFSVERPDGSNFTLKIRSTKLEDSAMYFCASSGPGILTDTQYFGPGTRLTVL.

This chain connects TRBV5-1 to TRBJ2-1; 8 nucleotides line up with TRBD1. Unmatched junction bases numbered 7, after V lost 3 bases and J lost 8 bases. The CDR3 is 14 amino acids. The germline gives CDR1 SGHRS, CDR2 YFSETQ. CDR3 in amino acids: CASSSGQGWDEQFF. In nucleotides, the CDR3 is TGCGCCAGCAGCTCCGGACAGGGTTGGGATGAGCAGTTCTTC.

This clone was seen more than once but under ten times. The chain recombines TRBV9 with TRBJ2-2, with D possibly being TRBD1 (6 bases). CDR3 length: 13 amino acids. V lost 0 bases and J lost 6, with 6 bases in between. Germline CDR1 SGDLS, CDR2 YYNGEE. The CDR3 reads CASSVEGAGELFF. The CDR3 nucleotides read TGTGCCAGCAGCGTAGAGGGGGCCGGGGAGCTGTTTTTT.

The chain links TRBV7-9 to TRBJ2-5; 8 bases fit TRBD2. The V gene's germline CDR1 is SEHNR and CDR2 FQNEAQ (reference sequence). Trimming cost V 1 base and J 4 bases; bases outside gene matches: 5. This CDR3 is 15 amino acids long. The CDR3 here is CASSLGGLGGETQYF. DNA for the CDR3: TGTGCCAGCAGCTTAGGGGGACTAGGTGGAGAGACCCAGTACTTC.

This clone was counted only a few times. V and J are TRBV5-4 and TRBJ2-7, with TRBD1 as a possible D gene (6 bases). The V gene's germline CDR1 is SGHNT and CDR2 YYREEE (reference sequence). V lost 3 bases to trimming and J lost 6 bases, with 19 bases between them. There are 15 residues in the CDR3. The CDR3 DNA reads TGTGCCAGCAGCTCCCTGGGGGCCTCGGTCTCCGAGCAGTACTTC. This translates into CASSSLGASVSEQYF.

The chain combines TRBV27 with TRBJ1-2; TRBD1 might be the D (6 bases). V was clipped by 0 bases and J by 6 bases, with 14 bases between them. There are 15 residues in the CDR3. The germline CDR1 and CDR2 sequences are MNHEY and SMNVEV (reference sequence). Written as DNA, the CDR3 is TGTGCCAGCAGTTTATCCGGGACATTTGGTAATGGCTACACCTTC. Translation: CASSLSGTFGNGYTF.

This clone has a single count. V gene TRBV9 combines with J gene TRBJ2-5; D is unclear. Germline values: CDR1 SGDLS, CDR2 YYNGEE. This CDR3 spans 13 amino acids. With 1 base removed from V and 5 bases from J, the gap between germline ends came to 9 bases. The CDR3 sequence is CASSVNSPETQYF. The CDR3, as DNA: TGTGCCAGCAGCGTAAACAGTCCGGAGACCCAGTACTTC.

The chain couples TRBV24-1 to TRBJ2-7, with 7 bases fitting TRBD1. The CDR3 extends over 16 amino acids. Germline V CDR1 and CDR2: KGHDR, SFDVKD. The ends lost 4 bases at V and 3 bases at J; junction bases unmatched: 11. The CDR3 protein is CATSDHGDGDSYEQYF. The CDR3 DNA is TGTGCCACCAGTGACCACGGCGACGGGGACAGCTACGAGCAGTACTTC.

In this sample, this clone turned up once. CDR3 bases: TGTGCCAGCAGCTTAGATCGGGGGTTGTCTGGGGCCAACGTCCTGACTTTC. It specifies CASSLDRGLSGANVLTF. This chain links TRBV11-2 with TRBJ2-6; D perhaps matches TRBD2 (6 bases). Trimming left V 0 bases short and J 1 base short, with 10 bases between. Per the germline V gene, CDR1 is SGHAT and CDR2 is FQNNGV. CDR3 length: 17 amino acids.

The chain has TRBV18 and TRBJ2-7; no reliable D call. The CDR3 is made up of 14 amino acids. Per germline, CDR1 KGHSH and CDR2 LQKENI. Trimming cost V 0 bases and J 5 bases, with 11 bases left between them. The CDR3 DNA follows: TGTGCCAGCTCACCACCGAGGAACATCAACGAGCAGTACTTC. Its translation is CASSPPRNINEQYF.

V usage is TRBV19 and J usage is TRBJ1-5, with 7 bases that match TRBD1. The CDR3 consists of 14 residues. Per germline, CDR1 LNHDA and CDR2 SQIVND (reference sequence). Unmatched junction bases numbered 9, after V lost 7 bases and J lost 6 bases. CDR3 sequence reads: CASTSGGGGQPQHF. The CDR3 DNA follows: TGTGCCAGTACCTCGGGAGGGGGCGGTCAGCCCCAGCATTTT.

This clone was seen a few times. This chain joins TRBV12-3 or TRBV12-4 and TRBJ1-4; D remains ambiguous. V dropped 5 bases and J dropped 7 bases, with 11 bases sitting between them. The CDR3 has 13 amino acids. The CDR3 coding sequence is TGTGCCAGCAGTAATTACGGGTCTGAAAAACTGTTTTTT. Its translation is CASSNYGSEKLFF.

This clone was seen a single time. This rearrangement joins TRBV19 to TRBJ2-7, with D tentatively TRBD1 (5 bases). CDR3 length: 12 residues. CDR1 is LNHDA, CDR2 SQIVND, per germline (reference sequence). V lost 5 bases and J lost 8, with 13 bases in between. The CDR3 DNA reads TGTGCCAGTAGTTTAGGGATGGGGCAGCAGTACTTC. As protein: CASSLGMGQQYF. Filled out from reference TRBV19 and TRBJ2-7, the complete variable domain reads DGGITQSPKYLFRKEGQNVTLSCEQNLNHDAMYWYRQDPGQGLRLIYYSQIVNDFQKGDIAEGYSVSREKKESFPLTVTSAQKNPTAFYLCASSLGMGQQYFGPGTRLTVT.

V usage is TRBV7-7 and J usage is TRBJ2-2, with 10 bases identical to TRBD1. With V trimmed by 4 bases and J by 0 bases, 5 bases remained unmatched. Germline V gene lookup returns CDR1 SSHAT and CDR2 FNYEAQ (reference sequence). This CDR3 has 17 residues. The CDR3 is CASSSLGQGANTGELFF. CDR3 in DNA: TGTGCCAGCAGCTCCCTAGGACAGGGGGCGAACACCGGGGAGCTGTTTTTT.

The chain employs TRBV2 and TRBJ1-2, with D possibly TRBD1 on 5 matching bases. V dropped 4 bases and J dropped 7 bases, with 22 bases sitting between them. The CDR3 has 16 amino acids. Germline lookup yields CDR1 SNHLY and CDR2 FYNNEI. The CDR3: CASSVAGDGSLRGYTF. The CDR3, as DNA: TGTGCCAGCAGTGTAGCTGGGGACGGGAGCCTTCGTGGCTACACCTTC.

Concerning this clone itself: Other DNA sequences in this sample translate to the same CDR3. This sequence joins TRBV5-1 and TRBJ1-6; a weak D match, TRBD1 (6 bases). The V gene lost 2 bases and the J gene lost 7 bases, with 10 bases spanning the gap. The germline gives CDR1 SGHRS, CDR2 YFSETQ. The CDR3 has 14 residues. CDR3 DNA sequence: TGCGCCAGCAGCTTAGGCAGGGGAAATTCACCCCTCCACTTT. Its translation: CASSLGRGNSPLHF. The whole variable domain, filled in from reference TRBV5-1 and TRBJ1-6, reads KAGVTQTPRYLIKTRGQQVTLSCSPISGHRSVSWYQQTPGQGLQFLFEYFSETQRNKGNFPGRFSGRQFSNSRSEMNVSTLELGDSALYLCASSLGRGNSPLHFGNGTRLTVT.